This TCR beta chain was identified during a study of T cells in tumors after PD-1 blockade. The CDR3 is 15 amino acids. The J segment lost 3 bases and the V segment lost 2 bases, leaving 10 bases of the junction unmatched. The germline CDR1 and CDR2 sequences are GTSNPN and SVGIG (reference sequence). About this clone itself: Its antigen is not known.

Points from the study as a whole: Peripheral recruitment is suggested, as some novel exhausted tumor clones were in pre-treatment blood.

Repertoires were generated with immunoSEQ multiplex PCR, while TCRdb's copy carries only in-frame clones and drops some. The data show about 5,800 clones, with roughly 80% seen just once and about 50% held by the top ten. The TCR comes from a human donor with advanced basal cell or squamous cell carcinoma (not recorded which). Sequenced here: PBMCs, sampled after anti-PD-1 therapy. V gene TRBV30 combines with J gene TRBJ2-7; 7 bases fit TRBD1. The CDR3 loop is CAWSNPGQANYEQYF. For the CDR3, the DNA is TGTGCCTGGAGTAACCCTGGACAGGCCAACTACGAGCAGTACTTC.